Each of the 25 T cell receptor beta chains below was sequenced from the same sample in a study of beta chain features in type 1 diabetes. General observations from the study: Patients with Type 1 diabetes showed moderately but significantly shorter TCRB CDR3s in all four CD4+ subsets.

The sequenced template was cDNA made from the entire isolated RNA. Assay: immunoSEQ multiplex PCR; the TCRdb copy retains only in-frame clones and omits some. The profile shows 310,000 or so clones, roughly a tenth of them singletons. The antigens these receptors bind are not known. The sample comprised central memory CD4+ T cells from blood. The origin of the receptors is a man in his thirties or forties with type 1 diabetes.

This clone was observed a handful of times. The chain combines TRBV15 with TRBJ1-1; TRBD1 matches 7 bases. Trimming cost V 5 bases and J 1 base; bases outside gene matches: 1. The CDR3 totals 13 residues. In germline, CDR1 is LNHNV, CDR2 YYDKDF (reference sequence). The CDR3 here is CATSGQENTEAFF. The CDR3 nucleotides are TGTGCCACCAGCGGACAGGAGAACACTGAAGCTTTCTTT. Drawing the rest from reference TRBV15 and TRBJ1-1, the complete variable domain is DAMVIQNPRYQVTQFGKPVTLSCSQTLNHNVMYWYQQKSSQAPKLLFHYYDKDFNNEADTPDNFQSRRPNTSFCFLDIRSPGLGDTAMYLCATSGQENTEAFFGQGTRLTVV.

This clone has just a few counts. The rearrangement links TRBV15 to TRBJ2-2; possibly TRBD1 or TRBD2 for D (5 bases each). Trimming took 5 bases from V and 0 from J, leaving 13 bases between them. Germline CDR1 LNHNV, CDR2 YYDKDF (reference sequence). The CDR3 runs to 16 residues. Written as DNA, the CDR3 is TGTGCCACCAGCCGCCGGGGACGGACGAACACCGGGGAGCTGTTTTTT. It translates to CATSRRGRTNTGELFF. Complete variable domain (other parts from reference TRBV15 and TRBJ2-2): DAMVIQNPRYQVTQFGKPVTLSCSQTLNHNVMYWYQQKSSQAPKLLFHYYDKDFNNEADTPDNFQSRRPNTSFCFLDIRSPGLGDTAMYLCATSRRGRTNTGELFFGEGSRLTVL.

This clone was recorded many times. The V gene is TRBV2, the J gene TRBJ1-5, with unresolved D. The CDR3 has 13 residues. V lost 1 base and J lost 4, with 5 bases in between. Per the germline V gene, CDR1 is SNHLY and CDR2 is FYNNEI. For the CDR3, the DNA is TGTGCCAGCAGTGAAGAGGTTAATCAGCCCCAGCATTTT. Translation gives CASSEEVNQPQHF.

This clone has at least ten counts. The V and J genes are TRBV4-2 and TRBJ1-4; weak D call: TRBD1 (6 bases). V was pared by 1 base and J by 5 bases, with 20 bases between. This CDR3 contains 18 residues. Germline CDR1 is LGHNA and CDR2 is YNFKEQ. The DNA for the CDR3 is TGTGCCAGCAGCCAAGCCCCCGCGGGGGGGGGCGGGAATGAAAAACTGTTTTTT. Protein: CASSQAPAGGGGNEKLFF.

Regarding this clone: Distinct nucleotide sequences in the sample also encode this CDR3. As DNA, the CDR3 is TGCGCCAGCAGCTTGACGACAGATACGCAGTATTTT. It yields the protein CASSLTTDTQYF. The chain recombines TRBV5-1 with TRBJ2-3; D remains unclear. From germline, CDR1 is SGHRS and CDR2 YFSETQ. The CDR3 is 12 residues long. V lost 1 base and J 3 bases, leaving 3 bases between the germline ends.

The CDR3 protein is CASSLGQDRHEQYF. The DNA for the CDR3 is TGCGCCAGCAGCTTGGGGCAGGATCGGCACGAGCAGTACTTC. This chain joins TRBV5-1 and TRBJ2-7, with D uncertain. The CDR3 loop spans 14 amino acids. Germline V gene sequence: CDR1 SGHRS, CDR2 YFSETQ. V was clipped by 0 bases and J by 5 bases, with 12 bases between them.

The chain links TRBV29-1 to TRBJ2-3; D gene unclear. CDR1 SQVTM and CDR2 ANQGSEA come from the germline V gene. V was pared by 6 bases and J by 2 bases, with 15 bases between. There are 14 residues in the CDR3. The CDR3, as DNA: TGCAGCGTAGAAAAACTTGATTACACAGATACGCAGTATTTT. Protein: CSVEKLDYTDTQYF.

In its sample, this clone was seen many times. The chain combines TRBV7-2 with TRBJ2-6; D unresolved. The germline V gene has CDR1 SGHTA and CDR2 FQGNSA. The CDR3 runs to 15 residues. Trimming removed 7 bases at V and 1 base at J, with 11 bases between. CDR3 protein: CASTRDGSGANVLTF. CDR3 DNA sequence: TGTGCCAGCACCCGTGATGGGTCTGGGGCCAACGTCCTGACTTTC.

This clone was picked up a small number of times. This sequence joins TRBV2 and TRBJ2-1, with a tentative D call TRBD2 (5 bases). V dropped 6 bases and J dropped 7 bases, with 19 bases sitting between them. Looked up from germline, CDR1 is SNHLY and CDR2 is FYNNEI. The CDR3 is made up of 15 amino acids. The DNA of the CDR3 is TGTGCCAGCAGGGACCGAGGCCAGTGGGAGAATGAGCAGTTCTTC. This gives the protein CASRDRGQWENEQFF.

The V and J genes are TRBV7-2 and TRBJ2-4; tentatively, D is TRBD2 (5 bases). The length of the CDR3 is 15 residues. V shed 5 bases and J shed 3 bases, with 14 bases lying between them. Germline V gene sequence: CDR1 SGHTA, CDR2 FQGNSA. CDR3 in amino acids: CASSGFGEGKNIQYF. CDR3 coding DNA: TGTGCCAGCAGCGGCTTTGGCGAGGGCAAAAACATTCAGTACTTC. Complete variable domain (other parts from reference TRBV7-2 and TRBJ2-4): GAGVSQSPSNKVTEKGKDVELRCDPISGHTALYWYRQSLGQGLEFLIYFQGNSAPDKSGLPSDRFSAERTGGSVSTLTIQRTQQEDSAVYLCASSGFGEGKNIQYFGAGTRLSVL.

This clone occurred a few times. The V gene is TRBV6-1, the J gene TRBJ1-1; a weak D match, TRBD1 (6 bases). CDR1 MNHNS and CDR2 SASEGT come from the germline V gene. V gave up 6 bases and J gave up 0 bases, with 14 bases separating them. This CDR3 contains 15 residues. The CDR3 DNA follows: TGTGCCAGCAGGATGGGAGGGGGGCTGAACACTGAAGCTTTCTTT. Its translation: CASRMGGGLNTEAFF.

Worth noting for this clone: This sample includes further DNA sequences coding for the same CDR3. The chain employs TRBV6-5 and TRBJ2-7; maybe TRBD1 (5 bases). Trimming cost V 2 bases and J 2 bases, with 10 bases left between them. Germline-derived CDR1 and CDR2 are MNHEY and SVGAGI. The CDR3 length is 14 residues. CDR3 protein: CASSYGRQTYEQYF. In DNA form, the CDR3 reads TGTGCCAGCAGTTACGGTAGACAGACCTACGAGCAGTACTTC.

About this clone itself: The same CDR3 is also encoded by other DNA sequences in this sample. The CDR3 nucleotides are TGCGCCAGCAGCCAACAAGGTCCGAACACTGAAGCTTTCTTT. Its protein is CASSQQGPNTEAFF. J is TRBJ1-1 and V is TRBV4-3, with D unresolved. Deletions cut 2 bases from V and 1 base from J, with 8 bases between. The CDR3 consists of 14 residues. CDR1 is LGHNA and CDR2 is YSLEER in the germline V gene.

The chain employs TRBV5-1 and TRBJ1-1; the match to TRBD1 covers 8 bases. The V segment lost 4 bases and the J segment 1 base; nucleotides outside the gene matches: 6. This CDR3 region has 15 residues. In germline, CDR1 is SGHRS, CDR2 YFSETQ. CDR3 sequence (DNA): TGCGCCAGCAGCCCAATCGGGACAGGGAACACTGAAGCTTTCTTT. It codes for CASSPIGTGNTEAFF.

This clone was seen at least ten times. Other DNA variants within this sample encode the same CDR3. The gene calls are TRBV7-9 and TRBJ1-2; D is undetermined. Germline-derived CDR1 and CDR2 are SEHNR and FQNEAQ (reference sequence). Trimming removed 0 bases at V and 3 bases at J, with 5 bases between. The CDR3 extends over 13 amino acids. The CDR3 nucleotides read TGTGCCAGCAGCTTAGCCGTAGACTATGGCTACACCTTC. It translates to CASSLAVDYGYTF.

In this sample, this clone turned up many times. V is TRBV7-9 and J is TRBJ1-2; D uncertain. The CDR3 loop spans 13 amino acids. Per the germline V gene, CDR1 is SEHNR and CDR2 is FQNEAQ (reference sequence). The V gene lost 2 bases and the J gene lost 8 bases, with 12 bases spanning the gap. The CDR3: CASSLSVLSGYTF. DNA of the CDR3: TGTGCCAGCAGCTTAAGTGTTCTGTCGGGCTACACCTTC.

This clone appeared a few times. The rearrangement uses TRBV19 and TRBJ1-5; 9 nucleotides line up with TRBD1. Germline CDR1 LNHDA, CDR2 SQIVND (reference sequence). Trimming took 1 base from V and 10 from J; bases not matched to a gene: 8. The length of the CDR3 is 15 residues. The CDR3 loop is CASSIARDRDRPQHF. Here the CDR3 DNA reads TGTGCCAGTAGTATAGCCCGGGACAGGGATCGCCCCCAGCATTTT.

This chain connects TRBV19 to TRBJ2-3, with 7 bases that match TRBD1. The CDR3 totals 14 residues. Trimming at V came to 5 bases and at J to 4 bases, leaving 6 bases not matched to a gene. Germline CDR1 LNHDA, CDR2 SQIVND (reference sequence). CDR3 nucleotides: TGTGCCAGTAGTCCCCAAGGGGGCGCAGATACGCAGTATTTT. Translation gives CASSPQGGADTQYF.

The DNA for the CDR3 is TGTGCCAGCAGTGTCCCCTTGGCCCCAGTAGAGACCCAGTACTTC. Amino acids: CASSVPLAPVETQYF. The rearrangement uses TRBV25-1 and TRBJ2-5; D ambiguous. This CDR3 is 15 amino acids long. Germline V gene data show CDR1 as MGHDK and CDR2 as SYGVNS. The V end was cut by 4 bases, the J end by 4 bases, with 16 bases between.

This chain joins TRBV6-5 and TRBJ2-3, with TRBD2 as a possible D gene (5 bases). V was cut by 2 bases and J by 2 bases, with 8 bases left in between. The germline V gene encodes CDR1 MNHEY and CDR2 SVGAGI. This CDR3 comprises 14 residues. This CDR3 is CASSYQRATDTQYF. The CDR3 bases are TGTGCCAGCAGTTACCAGAGGGCCACAGATACGCAGTATTTT.

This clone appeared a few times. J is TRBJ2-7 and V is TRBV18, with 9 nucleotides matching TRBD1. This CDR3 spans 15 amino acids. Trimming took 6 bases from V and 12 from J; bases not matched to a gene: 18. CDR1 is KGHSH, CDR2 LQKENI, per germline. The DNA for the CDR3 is TGTGCCAGCTCGCAGCTTGGGACAGGGACCCCTACAAGGTACTTC. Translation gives CASSQLGTGTPTRYF.

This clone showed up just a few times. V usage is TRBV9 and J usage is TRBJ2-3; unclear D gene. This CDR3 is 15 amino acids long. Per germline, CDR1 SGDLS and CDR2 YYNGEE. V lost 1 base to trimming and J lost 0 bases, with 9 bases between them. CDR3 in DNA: TGTGCCAGCAGCGTAAATCCATCTAGCACAGATACGCAGTATTTT. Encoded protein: CASSVNPSSTDTQYF.

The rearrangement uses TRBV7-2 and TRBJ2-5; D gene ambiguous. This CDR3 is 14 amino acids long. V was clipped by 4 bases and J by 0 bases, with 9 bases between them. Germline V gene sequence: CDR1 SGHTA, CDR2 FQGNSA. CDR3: CASSSLGYQETQYF. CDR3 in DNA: TGTGCCAGCAGCTCCCTGGGGTACCAAGAGACCCAGTACTTC. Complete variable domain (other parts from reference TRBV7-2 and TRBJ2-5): GAGVSQSPSNKVTEKGKDVELRCDPISGHTALYWYRQSLGQGLEFLIYFQGNSAPDKSGLPSDRFSAERTGGSVSTLTIQRTQQEDSAVYLCASSSLGYQETQYFGPGTRLLVL.

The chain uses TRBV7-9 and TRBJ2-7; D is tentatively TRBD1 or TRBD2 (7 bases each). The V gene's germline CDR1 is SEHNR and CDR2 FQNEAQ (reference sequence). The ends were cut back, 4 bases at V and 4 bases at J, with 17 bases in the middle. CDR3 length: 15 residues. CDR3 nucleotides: TGTGCCAGCAGCTCGCGACAGGGAGGGGGATACGAGCAGTACTTC. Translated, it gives CASSSRQGGGYEQYF.

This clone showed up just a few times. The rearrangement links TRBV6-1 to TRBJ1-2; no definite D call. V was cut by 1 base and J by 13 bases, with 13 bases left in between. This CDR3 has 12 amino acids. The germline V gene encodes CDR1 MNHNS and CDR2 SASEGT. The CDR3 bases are TGTGCCAGCAGTGAAGATGCCCCTCCAGTCACCTTC. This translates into CASSEDAPPVTF.